Each of the 30 T cell receptor beta chains below was sequenced from the same sample in a study of shared clonotypes between healthy human individuals. Sequencing used immunoSEQ multiplex PCR; TCRdb keeps in-frame clones, though not all of them. The sample carries 950,000 to 1,200,000 clones, approximately 75% recorded once. The sequencing sample was made of memory CD4+ T cells from PBMCs. Noted subset: CD45RA-negative fraction. The receptor set was obtained from a man between 18 and 35 years old in good health. Some clones in this sample may be carry-over from other donors' samples.

This chain joins TRBV7-9 and TRBJ2-3; D perhaps matches TRBD2 (6 bases). Per the germline V gene, CDR1 is SEHNR and CDR2 is FQNEAQ (reference sequence). The CDR3 spans 15 residues. Trimming left V 1 base short and J 3 bases short, with 11 bases between. The CDR3 reads CASSLGSGVTDTQYF. CDR3 DNA sequence: TGTGCCAGCAGCTTAGGGTCGGGAGTGACAGATACGCAGTATTTT.

The genes are TRBV12-5 and TRBJ1-5, with TRBD1 as a possible D gene (6 bases). The V end lost 7 bases, the J end lost 2 bases, and 15 bases lay between the germline ends. The CDR3 sequence is 15 residues long. CDR1 is LGHNT, CDR2 FRNRAP, per germline. The CDR3 nucleotides read TGTGCTAGTGCCCCGATGGGGGGCGGCAATCAGCCCCAGCATTTT. This translates into CASAPMGGGNQPQHF.

This clone was recorded a few times. The chain recombines TRBV7-8 with TRBJ1-3, with D hard to call. This CDR3 is 14 amino acids long. Trimming shortened V by 6 bases and J by 0 bases, and 9 bases separated the two germline ends. Germline V gene lookup returns CDR1 SGHVS and CDR2 FQNEAQ. The CDR3 coding sequence is TGTGCCAGCAGTTCCGGGAACTCTGGAAACACCATATATTTT. Its protein product is CASSSGNSGNTIYF. Based on the CDR3 plus reference TRBV7-8 and TRBJ1-3, the full variable domain is GAGVSQSPRYKVAKRGQDVALRCDPISGHVSLFWYQQALGQGPEFLTYFQNEAQLDKSGLPSDRFFAERPEGSVSTLKIQRTQQEDSAVYLCASSSGNSGNTIYFGEGSWLTVV.

V usage is TRBV5-1 and J usage is TRBJ2-7, with 7 bases lining up with TRBD1. Losses at the gene ends were 4 bases for V and 5 bases for J; bases not matched to a gene: 9. This CDR3 has 14 residues. Germline V gives CDR1 SGHRS, CDR2 YFSETQ. The CDR3 sequence: CASSRQGPANEQYF. CDR3 DNA: TGCGCCAGCAGCAGACAGGGACCGGCCAACGAGCAGTACTTC.

On this clone: This could be a read error, since a much larger clone is one nucleotide away. The CDR3 protein is CASGRADGTEVFF. Here the CDR3 DNA reads TGCGCCAGCGGCCGGGCAGACGGGACTGAAGTTTTCTTT. The chain has TRBV10-2 and TRBJ1-1; D possibly corresponds to TRBD1 (5 bases). From germline, CDR1 is WSHSY and CDR2 SAAADI. The CDR3 loop spans 13 amino acids.

This clone was seen more than once but under ten times. The chain uses TRBV30 and TRBJ1-1; D gene ambiguous. Germline CDR1 and CDR2: GTSNPN and SVGIG (reference sequence). V shed 3 bases and J shed 0 bases, with 8 bases lying between them. The CDR3 totals 13 residues. CDR3 region: CAWRIAVNTEAFF. CDR3 nucleotides: TGTGCCTGGAGGATAGCCGTGAACACTGAAGCTTTCTTT.

In its sample, this clone was seen once. The chain links TRBV27 to TRBJ2-1, with 11 bases matching TRBD1. Germline CDR1 reads MNHEY; CDR2 reads SMNVEV (reference sequence). The CDR3 has 14 residues. Trimming removed 4 bases from V and 8 bases from J; junction bases left unmatched: 4. The CDR3 DNA reads TGTGCCAGCAGTTCCCGGACAGGGGGCGATGAGCAGTTCTTC. Translation gives CASSSRTGGDEQFF.

V and J are TRBV6-6 and TRBJ1-1; 9 positions agree with TRBD1. Germline CDR1 MNHNY, CDR2 SVGAGI (reference sequence). The length of the CDR3 is 15 residues. V lost 6 bases to trimming and J lost 1 base; unmatched junction nucleotides: 6. For the CDR3, the DNA is TGTGCCAGCAGCTCCACAGGGGGCTCGAACACTGAAGCTTTCTTT. It encodes CASSSTGGSNTEAFF.

The rearrangement joins TRBV7-9 to TRBJ1-2; no reliable D call. The CDR3 is 13 residues long. Between the trimmed V and J ends, which lost 6 bases and 2 bases, there was a span of 10 bases. Germline V gene lookup returns CDR1 SEHNR and CDR2 FQNEAQ (reference sequence). CDR3 region: CASRQDRNYGYTF. Here the CDR3 DNA reads TGTGCCAGCAGGCAAGACCGAAACTATGGCTACACCTTC.

The V call is TRBV6-1, the J call TRBJ2-1; 11 bases line up with TRBD2. Germline CDR1 is MNHNS and CDR2 is SASEGT. With 6 bases clipped from V and 4 bases from J, the junction kept 2 bases outside the gene matches. The CDR3 runs 14 residues. CDR3 nucleotide sequence: TGTGCCAGCAGGGGACTAGCGGTTTACAATGAGCAGTTCTTC. As protein: CASRGLAVYNEQFF.

This chain connects TRBV6-1 to TRBJ2-3; D gene uncertain. The germline V and J ends were trimmed by 5 bases and 2 bases, with 8 bases remaining between them. The germline CDR1 and CDR2 sequences are MNHNS and SASEGT. The length of the CDR3 is 13 residues. The CDR3 region has the DNA TGTGCCAGCAGTACTCCTCCCACAGATACGCAGTATTTT. Amino acid sequence: CASSTPPTDTQYF.

The rearrangement uses TRBV5-1 and TRBJ2-3; 7 positions agree with TRBD2. The CDR3 consists of 14 residues. The germline gives CDR1 SGHRS, CDR2 YFSETQ. V lost 4 bases and J lost 3; bases outside the gene matches: 5. CDR3 protein: CASSEGLITDTQYF. The CDR3 coding sequence is TGCGCCAGCAGCGAGGGACTAATAACAGATACGCAGTATTTT.

This rearrangement joins TRBV2 to TRBJ1-4; D is unclear. Germline CDR1 is SNHLY and CDR2 is FYNNEI. This CDR3 has 13 amino acids. Trimming stripped 4 bases from V and 5 bases from J, with 8 bases between. The CDR3 bases are TGTGCCAGCAGTGCGGAAGTAAATGAAAAACTGTTTTTT. As protein: CASSAEVNEKLFF.

On this clone: This specimen includes other DNA sequences encoding the same CDR3. The V gene is TRBV28, the J gene TRBJ1-1; 7 bases line up with TRBD1. V shed 8 bases, J shed 2 bases, and the junction held 8 bases outside the gene matches. The CDR3 extends over 14 amino acids. Germline V gene lookup returns CDR1 MDHEN and CDR2 SYDVKM. In nucleotides, the CDR3 is TGTGCCAGCCGCGCGACAGGGAGTAACACTGAAGCTTTCTTT. Translated: CASRATGSNTEAFF. Complete variable domain (other parts from reference TRBV28 and TRBJ1-1): DVKVTQSSRYLVKRTGEKVFLECVQDMDHENMFWYRQDPGLGLRLIYFSYDVKMKEKGDIPEGYSVSREKKERFSLILESASTNQTSMYLCASRATGSNTEAFFGQGTRLTVV.

On this clone itself: A junction boundary mismatches the germline segment, possibly from a read error. V and J are TRBV6-1 and TRBJ2-3, with D perhaps matching TRBD1 (5 bases). Germline V gives CDR1 MNHNS, CDR2 SASEGT. The CDR3 consists of 15 residues. The CDR3 spells CATLNFRRGTDTQYF. CDR3 DNA sequence: TGTGCCACACTCAACTTTCGAAGGGGCACCGATACGCAGTATTTT.

The genes are TRBV28 and TRBJ1-5; D might be TRBD1 (5 bases). From germline, CDR1 is MDHEN and CDR2 SYDVKM. The CDR3 extends over 13 amino acids. Deletions cut 6 bases from V and 5 bases from J, with 11 bases between. The CDR3 region is CASRVAGHQPQHF. Here the CDR3 DNA reads TGTGCCAGCAGGGTAGCGGGGCATCAGCCCCAGCATTTT.

This clone has a handful of counts. The chain uses TRBV7-6 and TRBJ2-1; TRBD2 aligns across 8 bases. From germline, CDR1 is SGHVS and CDR2 FNYEAQ. The V segment lost 4 bases and the J segment 7 bases; nucleotides outside the gene matches: 6. This CDR3 spans 14 amino acids. CDR3 sequence (DNA): TGTGCCAGCAGCTCGAGCGGGAGTCGGAATGAGCAGTTCTTC. This encodes CASSSSGSRNEQFF.

This chain uses TRBV2 with TRBJ2-1; 10 bases are shared with TRBD2. There are 15 residues in the CDR3. CDR1 is SNHLY, CDR2 FYNNEI, per germline. V shed 6 bases and J 4 bases; nucleotides not matched to a gene: 6. Here the CDR3 reads CASRKELAGYNEQFF. The CDR3 DNA reads TGTGCCAGCAGGAAAGAACTAGCGGGATACAATGAGCAGTTCTTC.

The genes are TRBV27 and TRBJ2-7; 9 bases fit TRBD1. Germline V gene sequence: CDR1 MNHEY, CDR2 SMNVEV (reference sequence). V was clipped by 9 bases and J by 6 bases; unmatched bases: 12. This CDR3 is 14 amino acids long. This chain's CDR3 is CASKEGQGGREQYF. The CDR3 nucleotides are TGTGCCAGTAAAGAGGGACAGGGAGGGCGCGAGCAGTACTTC.

This chain connects TRBV28 to TRBJ1-2; 10 positions agree with TRBD1. The germline V gene has CDR1 MDHEN and CDR2 SYDVKM. This CDR3 is built from 15 residues. V trimming: 5 bases; J trimming: 3 bases; junction bases outside the gene matches: 6. The CDR3 sequence is CASSPGQGGHYGYTF. The CDR3 bases are TGTGCCAGCAGTCCCGGACAGGGGGGACACTATGGCTACACCTTC.

V and J are TRBV9 and TRBJ1-1; 7 bases are shared with TRBD1. The trim removed 10 bases at V and 1 base at J, leaving 7 bases unmatched. The CDR3 sequence is 13 residues long. Germline lookup yields CDR1 SGDLS and CDR2 YYNGEE. CDR3 sequence reads: CASRGEGNTEAFF. The CDR3 DNA reads TGTGCCTCCAGGGGGGAGGGGAACACTGAAGCTTTCTTT.

This chain connects TRBV5-1 to TRBJ1-2, with 8 bases matching TRBD1. V lost 3 bases and J lost 4; bases outside the gene matches: 11. The CDR3 is 16 residues long. From germline, CDR1 is SGHRS and CDR2 YFSETQ. The CDR3 is CASSSPTGTGSYGYTF. The CDR3 DNA reads TGCGCCAGCAGCTCACCTACCGGGACAGGATCCTATGGCTACACCTTC.

The chain employs TRBV2 and TRBJ2-5; D is uncertain. The end of the DNA fits TRBJ2-7 better, so the J call may be wrong. This CDR3 is 13 amino acids long. In germline, CDR1 is SNHLY, CDR2 FYNNEI. CDR3 nucleotides: TGTGCCACTTTGCCTGACGCTTCCTACGAGCAGTACTTC. Its translation: CATLPDASYEQYF.

Concerning this clone itself: Different DNA sequences within this sample yield the same CDR3. The rearrangement uses TRBV11-2 and TRBJ2-1; a possible D gene is TRBD1 (6 bases). The V gene's germline CDR1 is SGHAT and CDR2 FQNNGV. V lost 5 bases and J lost 0, with 11 bases in between. The CDR3 runs to 15 residues. CDR3 coding DNA: TGTGCCAGCAGCCTGCAGGGGAGCTCCTACAATGAGCAGTTCTTC. This encodes CASSLQGSSYNEQFF.

The chain links TRBV7-2 to TRBJ2-5; 11 bases map to TRBD2. V gave up 3 bases and J gave up 4 bases; unmatched junction bases: 1. The CDR3 length is 14 residues. The germline gives CDR1 SGHTA, CDR2 FQGNSA. CDR3 in amino acids: CASSFTSGRETQYF. Here the CDR3 DNA reads TGTGCCAGCAGCTTTACTAGCGGGAGAGAGACCCAGTACTTC.

The V call is TRBV2, the J call TRBJ1-5; D not resolved. Germline lookup yields CDR1 SNHLY and CDR2 FYNNEI. The CDR3 is 15 amino acids. With 7 bases removed from V and 0 bases from J, the gap between germline ends came to 13 bases. The CDR3 protein is CASTLEGNSNQPQHF. CDR3 bases: TGTGCCAGCACATTGGAGGGAAATAGCAATCAGCCCCAGCATTTT. Filled out from reference TRBV2 and TRBJ1-5, the complete variable domain reads EPEVTQTPSHQVTQMGQEVILRCVPISNHLYFYWYRQILGQKVEFLVSFYNNEISEKSEIFDDQFSVERPDGSNFTLKIRSTKLEDSAMYFCASTLEGNSNQPQHFGDGTRLSIL.

Concerning this clone: Additional DNA sequences in this sample encode the identical CDR3. The gene calls are TRBV18 and TRBJ1-5; unclear D gene. The CDR3 is 16 residues long. CDR1 and CDR2 (germline): KGHSH, LQKENI. Trimming took 4 bases from V and 4 from J, leaving 17 bases between them. The CDR3 bases are TGTGCCAGCTCACTCTTGGGAGGGAGATCAAATCAGCCCCAGCATTTT. This sequence encodes CASSLLGGRSNQPQHF. Together with reference TRBV18 and TRBJ1-5, the CDR3 gives the full variable domain: NAGVMQNPRHLVRRRGQEARLRCSPMKGHSHVYWYRQLPEEGLKFMVYLQKENIIDESGMPKERFSAEFPKEGPSILRIQQVVRGDSAAYFCASSLLGGRSNQPQHFGDGTRLSIL.

This sequence joins TRBV7-6 and TRBJ2-3; 7 positions agree with TRBD2. CDR1 and CDR2 (germline): SGHVS, FNYEAQ. This CDR3 is built from 16 residues. Trimming took 4 bases from V and 0 from J; bases not matched to a gene: 7. The CDR3 sequence: CASSSPLADSTDTQYF. For the CDR3, the DNA is TGTGCCAGCAGCTCACCCCTAGCGGATAGCACAGATACGCAGTATTTT.

A single count supports this clone. The chain combines TRBV5-4 with TRBJ2-3, with D hard to call. The germline V gene encodes CDR1 SGHNT and CDR2 YYREEE (reference sequence). This CDR3 is built from 13 residues. The V gene lost 3 bases and the J gene lost 1 base, with 6 bases spanning the gap. This CDR3 reads CASSSRRTDTQYF. The CDR3 region has the DNA TGTGCCAGCAGCTCGAGACGCACAGATACGCAGTATTTT. The full variable domain, its missing parts supplied by reference TRBV5-4 and TRBJ2-3, is ETGVTQSPTHLIKTRGQQVTLRCSSQSGHNTVSWYQQALGQGPQFIFQYYREEENGRGNFPPRFSGLQFPNYSSELNVNALELDDSALYLCASSSRRTDTQYFGPGTRLTVL.

Only one count was recorded for this clone. The chain couples TRBV6-1 to TRBJ1-5; D unresolved. The CDR3 is made up of 17 amino acids. The V end was cut by 4 bases, the J end by 3 bases, with 19 bases between. Germline loops: CDR1 MNHNS, CDR2 SASEGT. The CDR3 DNA reads TGTGCCAGCAGTGGAATGTTTGGGAGGGCCCTCAATCAGCCCCAGCATTTT. This sequence encodes CASSGMFGRALNQPQHF.